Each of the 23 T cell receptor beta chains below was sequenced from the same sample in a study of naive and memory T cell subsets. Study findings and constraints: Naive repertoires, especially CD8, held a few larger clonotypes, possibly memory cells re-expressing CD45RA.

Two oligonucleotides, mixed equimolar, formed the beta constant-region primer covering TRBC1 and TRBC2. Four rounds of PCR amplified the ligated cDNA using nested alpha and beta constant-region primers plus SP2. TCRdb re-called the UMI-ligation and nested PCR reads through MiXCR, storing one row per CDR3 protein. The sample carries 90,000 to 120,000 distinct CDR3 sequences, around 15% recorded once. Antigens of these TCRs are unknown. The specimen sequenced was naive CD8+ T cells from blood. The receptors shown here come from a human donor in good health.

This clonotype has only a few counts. Here the CDR3 reads CASSLGAGLGYGYTF. CDR3 nucleotide sequence: TGTGCCAGCAGCTTAGGAGCAGGGCTCGGCTATGGCTACACCTTC. The V gene is TRBV7-9, the J gene TRBJ1-2; TRBD1 is a possible D gene (5 bases). Trimming took 1 base from V and 4 from J, leaving 13 bases between them. The CDR3 is 15 amino acids. Germline-derived CDR1 and CDR2 are SEHNR and FQNEAQ (reference sequence).

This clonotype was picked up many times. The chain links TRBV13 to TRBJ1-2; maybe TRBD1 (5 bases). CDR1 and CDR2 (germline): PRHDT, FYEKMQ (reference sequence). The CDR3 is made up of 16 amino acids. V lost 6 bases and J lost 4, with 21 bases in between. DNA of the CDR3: TGTGCCAGCAGAGCTTTGGGGGAAGGGGTCCCCTATGGCTACACCTTC. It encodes CASRALGEGVPYGYTF.

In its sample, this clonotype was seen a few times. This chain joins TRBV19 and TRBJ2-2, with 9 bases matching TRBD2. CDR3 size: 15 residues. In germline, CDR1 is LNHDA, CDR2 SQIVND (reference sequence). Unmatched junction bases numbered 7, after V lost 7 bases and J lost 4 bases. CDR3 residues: CASNGGRATTGELFF. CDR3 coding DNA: TGTGCCAGTAACGGCGGGAGGGCCACCACCGGGGAGCTGTTTTTT.

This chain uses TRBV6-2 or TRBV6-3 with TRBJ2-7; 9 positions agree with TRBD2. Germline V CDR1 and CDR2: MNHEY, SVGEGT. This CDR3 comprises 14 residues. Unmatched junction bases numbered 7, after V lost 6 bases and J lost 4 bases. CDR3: CASSLDSGGYEQYF. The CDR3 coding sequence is TGTGCCAGCAGCCTCGATAGCGGGGGATACGAGCAGTACTTC.

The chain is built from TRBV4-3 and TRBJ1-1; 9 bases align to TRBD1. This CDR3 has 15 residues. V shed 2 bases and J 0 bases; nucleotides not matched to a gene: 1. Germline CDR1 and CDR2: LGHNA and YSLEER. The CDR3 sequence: CASSQRQGVNTEAFF. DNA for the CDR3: TGCGCCAGCAGCCAACGACAGGGGGTGAACACTGAAGCTTTCTTT.

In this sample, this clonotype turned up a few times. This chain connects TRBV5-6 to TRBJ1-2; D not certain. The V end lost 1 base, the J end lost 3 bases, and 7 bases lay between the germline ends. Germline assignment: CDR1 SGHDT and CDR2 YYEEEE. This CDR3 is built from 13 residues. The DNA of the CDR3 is TGTGCCAGCAGCTTGCCCAGCTACTATGGCTACACCTTC. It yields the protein CASSLPSYYGYTF.

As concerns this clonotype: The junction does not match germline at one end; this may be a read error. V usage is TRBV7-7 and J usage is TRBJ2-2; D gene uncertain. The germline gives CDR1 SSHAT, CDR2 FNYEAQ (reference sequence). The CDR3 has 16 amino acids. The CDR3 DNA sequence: TGTGCTAGCAGCCCCACGACCCAGTACTTAACCGGGGAGCTGTTTTTT. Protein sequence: CASSPTTQYLTGELFF.

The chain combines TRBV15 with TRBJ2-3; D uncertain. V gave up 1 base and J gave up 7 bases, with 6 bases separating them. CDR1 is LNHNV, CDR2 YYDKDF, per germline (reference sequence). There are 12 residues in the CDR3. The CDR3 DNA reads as TGTGCCACCAGCAGAGGATCCCATACGCAGTATTTT. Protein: CATSRGSHTQYF.

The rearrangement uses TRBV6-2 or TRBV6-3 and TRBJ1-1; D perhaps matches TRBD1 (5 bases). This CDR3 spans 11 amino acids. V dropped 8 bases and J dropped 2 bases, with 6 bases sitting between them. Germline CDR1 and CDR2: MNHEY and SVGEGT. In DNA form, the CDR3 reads TGTGCCAGCGGGGACAACACTGAAGCTTTCTTT. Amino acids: CASGDNTEAFF.

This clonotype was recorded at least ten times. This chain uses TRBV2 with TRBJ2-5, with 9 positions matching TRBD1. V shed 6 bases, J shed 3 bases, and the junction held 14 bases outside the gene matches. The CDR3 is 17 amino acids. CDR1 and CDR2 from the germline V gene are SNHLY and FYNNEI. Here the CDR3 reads CASSQTETGQGKETQYF. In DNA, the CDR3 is TGTGCCAGCAGCCAAACGGAAACGGGACAGGGAAAAGAGACCCAGTACTTC.

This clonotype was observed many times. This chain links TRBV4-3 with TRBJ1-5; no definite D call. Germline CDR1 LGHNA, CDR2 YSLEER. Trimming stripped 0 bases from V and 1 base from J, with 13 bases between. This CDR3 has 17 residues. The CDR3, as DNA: TGCGCCAGCAGCCAAGATCCGACCCCCCAAAGCAATCAGCCCCAGCATTTT. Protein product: CASSQDPTPQSNQPQHF.

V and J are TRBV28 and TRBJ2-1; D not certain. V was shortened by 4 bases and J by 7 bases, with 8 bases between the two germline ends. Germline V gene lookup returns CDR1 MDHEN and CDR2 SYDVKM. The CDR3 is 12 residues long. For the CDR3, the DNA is TGTGCCAGCAGTTCGGATGTAAATGAGCAGTTCTTC. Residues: CASSSDVNEQFF.

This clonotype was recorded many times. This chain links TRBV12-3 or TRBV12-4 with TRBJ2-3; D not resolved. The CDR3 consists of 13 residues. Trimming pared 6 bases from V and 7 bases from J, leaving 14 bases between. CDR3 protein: CASSKRPEHTQYF. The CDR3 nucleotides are TGTGCCAGCAGCAAGCGACCAGAGCATACGCAGTATTTT.

The CDR3 DNA follows: TGTGCCAGCAGCCCCGGCTATGGTGAAAAACTGTTTTTT. It codes for CASSPGYGEKLFF. The rearrangement uses TRBV5-4 and TRBJ1-4; D uncertain. The V end was cut by 4 bases, the J end by 7 bases, with 11 bases between. This CDR3 spans 13 amino acids. CDR1 and CDR2 from the germline V gene are SGHNT and YYREEE (reference sequence).

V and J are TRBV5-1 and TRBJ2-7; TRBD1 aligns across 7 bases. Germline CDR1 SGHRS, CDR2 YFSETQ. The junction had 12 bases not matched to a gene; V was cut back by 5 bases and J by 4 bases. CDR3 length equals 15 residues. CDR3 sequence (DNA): TGCGCCAGCAGTTCTGCCGGGACAGAATTTTACGAGCAGTACTTC. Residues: CASSSAGTEFYEQYF. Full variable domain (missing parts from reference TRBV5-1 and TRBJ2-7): KAGVTQTPRYLIKTRGQQVTLSCSPISGHRSVSWYQQTPGQGLQFLFEYFSETQRNKGNFPGRFSGRQFSNSRSEMNVSTLELGDSALYLCASSSAGTEFYEQYFGPGTRLTVT.

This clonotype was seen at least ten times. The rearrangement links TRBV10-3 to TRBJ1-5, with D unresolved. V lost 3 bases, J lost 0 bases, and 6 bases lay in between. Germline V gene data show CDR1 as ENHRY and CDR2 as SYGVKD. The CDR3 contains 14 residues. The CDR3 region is CAISEADSNQPQHF. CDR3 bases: TGTGCCATCAGTGAAGCAGATAGCAATCAGCCCCAGCATTTT.

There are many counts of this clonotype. The CDR3: CASSPRGGGWGTEAFF. The DNA of the CDR3 is TGTGCCAGCAGTCCCCGGGGAGGGGGTTGGGGCACTGAAGCTTTCTTT. This chain joins TRBV12-3 or TRBV12-4 and TRBJ1-1; tentative D call: TRBD1 (6 bases). The CDR3 is made up of 16 amino acids. With 5 bases removed from V and 4 bases from J, the gap between germline ends came to 20 bases.

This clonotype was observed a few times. The CDR3 loop reads CASSTGGGDNEQFF. The CDR3 DNA reads as TGTGCCAGCAGCACTGGAGGGGGGGACAATGAGCAGTTCTTC. The chain has TRBV25-1 and TRBJ2-1; D is perhaps TRBD2 (7 bases). V gave up 6 bases and J gave up 5 bases, with 14 bases separating them. CDR1 and CDR2 (germline): MGHDK, SYGVNS. The CDR3 is made up of 14 amino acids.

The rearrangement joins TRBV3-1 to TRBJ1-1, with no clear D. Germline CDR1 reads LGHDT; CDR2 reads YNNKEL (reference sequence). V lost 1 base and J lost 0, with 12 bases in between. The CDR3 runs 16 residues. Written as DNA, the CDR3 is TGTGCCAGCAGCCAAGGAATGGGTTTGCTGAACACTGAAGCTTTCTTT. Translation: CASSQGMGLLNTEAFF.

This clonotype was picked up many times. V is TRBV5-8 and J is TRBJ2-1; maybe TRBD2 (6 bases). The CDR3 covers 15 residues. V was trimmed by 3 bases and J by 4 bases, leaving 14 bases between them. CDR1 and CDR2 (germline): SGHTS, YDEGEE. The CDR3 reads CASSYAGPDYNEQFF. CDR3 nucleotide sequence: TGTGCCAGCAGCTATGCGGGACCGGATTACAATGAGCAGTTCTTC. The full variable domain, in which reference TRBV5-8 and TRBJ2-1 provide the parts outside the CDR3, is EAGVTQSPTHLIKTRGQQATLRCSPISGHTSVYWYQQALGLGLQFLLWYDEGEERNRGNFPPRFSGRQFPNYSSELNVNALELEDSALYLCASSYAGPDYNEQFFGPGTRLTVL.

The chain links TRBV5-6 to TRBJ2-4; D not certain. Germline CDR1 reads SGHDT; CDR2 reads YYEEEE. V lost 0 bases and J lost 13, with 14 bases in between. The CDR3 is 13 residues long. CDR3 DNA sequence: TGTGCCAGCAGCTTGGTGGCGATCCCTGACCAGTACTTC. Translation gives CASSLVAIPDQYF.

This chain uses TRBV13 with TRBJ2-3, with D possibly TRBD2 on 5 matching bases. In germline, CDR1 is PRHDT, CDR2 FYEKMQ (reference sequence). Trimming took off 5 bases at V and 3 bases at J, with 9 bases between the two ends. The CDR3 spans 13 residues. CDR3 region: CASSAAGTDTQYF. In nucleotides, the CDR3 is TGTGCCAGCAGCGCGGCGGGTACAGATACGCAGTATTTT.

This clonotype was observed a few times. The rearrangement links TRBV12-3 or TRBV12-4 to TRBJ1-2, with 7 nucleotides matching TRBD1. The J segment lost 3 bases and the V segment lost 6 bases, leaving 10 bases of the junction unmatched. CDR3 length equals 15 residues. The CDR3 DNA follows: TGTGCCAGCAGCCCCCTCTCCGGGACAGACTATGGCTACACCTTC. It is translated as CASSPLSGTDYGYTF.